This TCR beta chain came from a study of cytomegalovirus exposure and HLA in healthy donors. In regard to this clone: As yet, its antigen is unknown.

V lost 4 bases, J lost 7 bases, and 5 bases stayed unmatched. Germline V gene data show CDR1 as SGHDT and CDR2 as YYEEEE. The CDR3 sequence is 14 residues long. PCR employed 60 Vbeta and 13 Jbeta primers. Data came from immunoSEQ multiplex PCR; TCRdb stores just in-frame clones and leaves some out. The sample yields some 160,000 clones, 73% seen once. Notes on the study in general: In a later analysis, HLA-associated beta chains showed higher expansion and lower generation probabilities than comparable chains. In a later analysis, about 17,000 TCR beta sequences were associated with HLA alleles at 0.05 false discovery rate. The only immune exposure information that was available was CMV serostatus. Sequencing likely produced, as an artifact, a cluster of highly shared sequence variants.

The clonotype comes from a woman in her late teens or twenties in good health and CMV-seropositive. The J gene is TRBJ2-2, the V gene TRBV5-6; TRBD1 matches at 9 bases. The sequenced material came from PBMCs. The CDR3 nucleotides read TGTGCCAGCAGCAATAACAGGGGGCGCGGGGAGCTGTTTTTT. It yields the protein CASSNNRGRGELFF.